Presented here are 17 T cell receptor beta chains from one specimen sequenced in a study of blood T cell repertoires in COVID-19 (dated by TCRdb to 2019 to 2021). The library was prepared using the immunoSEQ multiplex PCR assay. TCRdb retrieved this table from immuneACCESS and kept in-frame rearrangements only. Not all clones are present; in checked studies, unresolved V genes account for under half, and no reason is known for the remainder. Across this sample there are roughly 86,000 clones, with about nine tenths seen only once. Together, the top ten hold under 2.5% of the sample. What was sequenced was peripheral blood. The source of these receptors is a woman aged 50 to 65 in a cohort sampled during active COVID-19.

The rearrangement uses TRBV3-1 (or the pseudogene TRBV3-2) and TRBJ2-1; 7 positions agree with TRBD2. The CDR3 length is 13 residues. V dropped 3 bases and J dropped 10; count of bases not matched to a gene: 6. Germline CDR1 is LGHDT and CDR2 is YNNKEL (reference sequence). CDR3 amino acids: CASSQGGSGEQFF. In DNA, the CDR3 is TGTGCCAGCAGCCAGGGAGGGAGTGGAGAGCAGTTCTTC.

The chain combines TRBV7-3 with TRBJ2-6; D possibly corresponds to TRBD1 (6 bases). V lost 4 bases to trimming and J lost 4 bases, with 17 bases between them. This CDR3 contains 17 residues. Germline values: CDR1 SGHTA, CDR2 FQGTGA. The CDR3 DNA is TGTGCCAGCAGCTCAGAGGGGCAGGGGTCAGGGGCCAACGTCCTGACTTTC. Amino acid sequence: CASSSEGQGSGANVLTF.

This clone has only one observation. J is TRBJ1-6 and V is TRBV6-2 or TRBV6-3, with D possibly matching TRBD1 (6 bases). From germline, CDR1 is MNHEY and CDR2 SVGEGT. The CDR3 is 14 amino acids. With 6 bases removed from V and 9 bases from J, the gap between germline ends came to 15 bases. Written as DNA, the CDR3 is TGTGCCAGCAGCCAAACAGGGCGTAGTTCACCCCTCCACTTT. This encodes CASSQTGRSSPLHF.

This rearrangement joins TRBV2 to TRBJ2-7; 10 bases map to TRBD1. Trimming took 4 bases from V and 4 from J; bases not matched to a gene: 7. The CDR3 runs to 15 residues. Germline V gene data show CDR1 as SNHLY and CDR2 as FYNNEI. The CDR3 DNA follows: TGTGCCAGCAGTGGGGGAGGGACAGGGGTGTACGAGCAGTACTTC. Residues: CASSGGGTGVYEQYF.

V and J are TRBV11-3 and TRBJ2-1, with a tentative D call TRBD1 (6 bases). This CDR3 comprises 15 residues. Trimming took off 5 bases at V and 2 bases at J, with 13 bases between the two ends. Germline V gene sequence: CDR1 SGHNT, CDR2 YENEEA. The CDR3 DNA is TGTGCCAGCAGCGCACAGGGAATTACCTACAATGAGCAGTTCTTC. Residues: CASSAQGITYNEQFF.

This rearrangement joins TRBV18 to TRBJ2-2; the D gene is possibly TRBD2 (5 bases). Germline CDR1 and CDR2: KGHSH and LQKENI. CDR3 length equals 14 residues. The V and J ends lost 2 bases and 7 bases respectively, with 11 bases between them. CDR3 in DNA: TGTGCCAGCTCACCAATACGGGGAGACGGGGAGCTGTTTTTT. This translates into CASSPIRGDGELFF.

The chain is built from TRBV24-1 and TRBJ2-1; TRBD2 agrees at 14 bases. Germline values: CDR1 KGHDR, CDR2 SFDVKD. V was pared by 4 bases and J by 2 bases, with 6 bases of the junction left unmatched. This CDR3 has 18 residues. The CDR3 DNA sequence: TGTGCCACCAGTGACCCCAGGACTAGCGGGAGGACCTACAATGAGCAGTTCTTC. Amino acid sequence: CATSDPRTSGRTYNEQFF.

The rearrangement joins TRBV6-2 or TRBV6-3 to TRBJ2-2, with D hard to call. The CDR3 has 13 amino acids. The germline V and J ends were trimmed by 3 bases and 4 bases, with 6 bases remaining between them. CDR1 MNHEY and CDR2 SVGEGT come from the germline V gene. As DNA, the CDR3 is TGTGCCAGCAGTTATGAGAGCACCGGGGAGCTGTTTTTT. It is translated as CASSYESTGELFF.

DNA for the CDR3: TGTGCTAGTGGTTTGGTCCCTCTCCGGGCAGGGTTACTCTTGAGTACAGATACGCAGTATTTT. Protein sequence: CASGLVPLRAGLLLSTDTQYF. This sequence joins TRBV12-5 and TRBJ2-3, with TRBD1 as a possible D gene (5 bases). The germline V gene encodes CDR1 LGHNT and CDR2 FRNRAP. Trimming pared 0 bases from V and 3 bases from J, leaving 28 bases between. The CDR3 has 21 amino acids.

This clone has only a few counts. The rearrangement uses TRBV7-9 and TRBJ2-1; 14 positions match TRBD2. The CDR3 spans 17 residues. CDR1 is SEHNR and CDR2 is FQNEAQ in the germline V gene (reference sequence). Trimming cost V 6 bases and J 0 bases; bases outside gene matches: 4. CDR3 coding DNA: TGTGCCAGCAGGAGGACTAGCGGGGGGAGCTCCTACAATGAGCAGTTCTTC. It codes for CASRRTSGGSSYNEQFF.

The J gene is TRBJ2-1, the V gene TRBV5-4; TRBD2 agrees at 12 bases. The germline CDR1 and CDR2 sequences are SGHNT and YYREEE (reference sequence). The CDR3 totals 15 residues. V was pared by 2 bases and J by 7 bases, with 4 bases of the junction left unmatched. The CDR3 loop is CASSLLAGGMNEQFF. DNA for the CDR3: TGTGCCAGCAGCTTACTAGCGGGGGGTATGAATGAGCAGTTCTTC.

The chain has TRBV30 and TRBJ1-5; TRBD1 aligns across 10 bases. CDR1 and CDR2 from the germline V gene are GTSNPN and SVGIG (reference sequence). This CDR3 has 14 residues. The J segment lost 6 bases and the V segment lost 6 bases, leaving 8 bases of the junction unmatched. In DNA form, the CDR3 reads TGTGCCTGCACGGGAGGACAGGGGGGTCAGCCCCAGCATTTT. Protein: CACTGGQGGQPQHF.

J is TRBJ1-5 and V is TRBV5-5; 10 nucleotides match TRBD1. This CDR3 is 17 amino acids long. Germline V lookup: CDR1 SGHKS, CDR2 YYEKEE (reference sequence). The V and J ends lost 3 bases and 0 bases, in that order; junction bases with no gene match: 6. The CDR3 region is CASSSAGTGDSNQPQHF. The CDR3 nucleotides are TGTGCCAGCAGCTCGGCCGGGACAGGGGATAGCAATCAGCCCCAGCATTTT.

The genes are TRBV19 and TRBJ2-5; 7 nucleotides align to TRBD2. Germline-derived CDR1 and CDR2 are LNHDA and SQIVND (reference sequence). The CDR3 consists of 14 residues. The ends lost 9 bases at V and 4 bases at J; junction bases unmatched: 11. CDR3 DNA: TGTGCCAGCAACTCCGGGAGGTTGGGAGAGACCCAGTACTTC. Amino acid sequence: CASNSGRLGETQYF.

This chain joins TRBV18 and TRBJ1-3; the D gene is possibly TRBD1 (6 bases). This CDR3 contains 16 residues. Trimming shortened V by 0 bases and J by 4 bases, and 13 bases separated the two germline ends. The germline V gene has CDR1 KGHSH and CDR2 LQKENI. The CDR3 region is CASSPPGQTIGNTIYF. The CDR3 region has the DNA TGTGCCAGCTCACCACCGGGACAAACGATCGGAAACACCATATATTTT.

This clone has a handful of counts. This sequence joins TRBV29-1 and TRBJ1-1; D gene uncertain. Germline V gives CDR1 SQVTM, CDR2 ANQGSEA. CDR3 size: 13 residues. V lost 0 bases and J 6 bases, leaving 11 bases between the germline ends. The CDR3 is CSVEDPRDSEAFF. CDR3 DNA sequence: TGCAGCGTTGAAGACCCGCGGGATTCTGAAGCTTTCTTT. Looking up the rest from reference TRBV29-1 and TRBJ1-1 gives the full variable domain: SAVISQKPSRDICQRGTSLTIQCQVDSQVTMMFWYRQQPGQSLTLIATANQGSEATYESGFVIDKFPISRPNLTFSTLTVSNMSPEDSSIYLCSVEDPRDSEAFFGQGTRLTVV.

V is TRBV11-2 and J is TRBJ2-7, with D perhaps TRBD2 (7 bases). V was shortened by 8 bases and J by 4 bases, with 15 bases between the two germline ends. The CDR3 runs to 13 residues. Germline loops: CDR1 SGHAT, CDR2 FQNNGV. The CDR3 sequence is CASGREGDYEQYF. CDR3 nucleotide sequence: TGTGCCAGCGGGAGGGAGGGGGATTACGAGCAGTACTTC.